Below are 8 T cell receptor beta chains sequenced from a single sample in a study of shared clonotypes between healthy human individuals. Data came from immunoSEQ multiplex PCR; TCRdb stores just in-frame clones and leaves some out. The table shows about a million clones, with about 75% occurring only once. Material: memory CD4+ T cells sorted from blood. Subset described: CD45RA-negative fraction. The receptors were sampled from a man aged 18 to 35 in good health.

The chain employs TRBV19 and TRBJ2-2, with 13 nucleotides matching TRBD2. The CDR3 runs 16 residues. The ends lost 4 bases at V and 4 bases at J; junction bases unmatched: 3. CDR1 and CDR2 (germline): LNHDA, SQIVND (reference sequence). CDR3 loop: CASSTGTSGVTGELFF. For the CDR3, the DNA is TGTGCCAGTAGTACTGGGACTAGCGGGGTCACCGGGGAGCTGTTTTTT.

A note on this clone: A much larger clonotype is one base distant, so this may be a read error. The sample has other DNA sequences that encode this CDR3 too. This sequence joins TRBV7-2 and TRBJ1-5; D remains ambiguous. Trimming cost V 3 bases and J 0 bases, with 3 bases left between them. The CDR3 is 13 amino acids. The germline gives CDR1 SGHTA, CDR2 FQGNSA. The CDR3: CASSLDSNQPQHF. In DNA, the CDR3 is TGTGCCAGCAGCTTGGATAGCAATCAGCCCCAGCATTTT.

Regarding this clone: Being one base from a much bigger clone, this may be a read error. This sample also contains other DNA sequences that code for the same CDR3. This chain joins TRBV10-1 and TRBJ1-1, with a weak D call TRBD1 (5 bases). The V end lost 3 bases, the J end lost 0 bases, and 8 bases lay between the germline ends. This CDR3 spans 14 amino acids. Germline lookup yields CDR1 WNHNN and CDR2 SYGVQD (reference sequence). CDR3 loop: CASSDGAMNTEAFF. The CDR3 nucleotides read TGCGCCAGCAGTGACGGGGCCATGAACACTGAAGCTTTCTTT.

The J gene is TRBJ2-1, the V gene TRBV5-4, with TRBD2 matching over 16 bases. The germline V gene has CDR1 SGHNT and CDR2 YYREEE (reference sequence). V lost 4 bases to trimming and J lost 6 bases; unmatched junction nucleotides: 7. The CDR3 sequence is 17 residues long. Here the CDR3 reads CASSPGLAGGYSNEQFF. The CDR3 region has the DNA TGTGCCAGCAGCCCGGGACTAGCGGGGGGGTATAGCAATGAGCAGTTCTTC.

The CDR3 coding sequence is TGTGCCTGGAGTGACGGGTCCTCCTACGAGCAGTACTTC. Its translation: CAWSDGSSYEQYF. The chain carries TRBV30 and TRBJ2-7; D is unresolved. The germline CDR1 and CDR2 sequences are GTSNPN and SVGIG (reference sequence). The V gene lost 1 base and the J gene lost 0 bases, with 7 bases spanning the gap. The CDR3 spans 13 residues.

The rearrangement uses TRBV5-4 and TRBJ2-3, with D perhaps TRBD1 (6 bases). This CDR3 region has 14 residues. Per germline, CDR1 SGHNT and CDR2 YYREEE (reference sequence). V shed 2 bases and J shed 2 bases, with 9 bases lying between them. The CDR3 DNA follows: TGTGCCAGCAGCTTTGGACAGAACACAGATACGCAGTATTTT. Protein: CASSFGQNTDTQYF.

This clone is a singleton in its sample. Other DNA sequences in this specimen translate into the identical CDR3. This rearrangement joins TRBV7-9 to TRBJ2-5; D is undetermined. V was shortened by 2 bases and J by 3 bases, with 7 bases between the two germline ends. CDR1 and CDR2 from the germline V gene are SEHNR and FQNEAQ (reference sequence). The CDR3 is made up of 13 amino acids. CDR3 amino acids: CASSLNSKETQYF. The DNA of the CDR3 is TGTGCCAGCAGCTTAAATAGCAAAGAGACCCAGTACTTC.

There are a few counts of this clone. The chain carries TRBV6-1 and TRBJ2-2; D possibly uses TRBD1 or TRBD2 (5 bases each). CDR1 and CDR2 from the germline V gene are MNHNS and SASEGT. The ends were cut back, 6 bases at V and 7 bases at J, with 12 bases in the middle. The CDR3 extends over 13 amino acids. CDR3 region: CASRTERGGELFF. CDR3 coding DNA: TGTGCCAGCAGGACAGAGAGGGGCGGGGAGCTGTTTTTT.